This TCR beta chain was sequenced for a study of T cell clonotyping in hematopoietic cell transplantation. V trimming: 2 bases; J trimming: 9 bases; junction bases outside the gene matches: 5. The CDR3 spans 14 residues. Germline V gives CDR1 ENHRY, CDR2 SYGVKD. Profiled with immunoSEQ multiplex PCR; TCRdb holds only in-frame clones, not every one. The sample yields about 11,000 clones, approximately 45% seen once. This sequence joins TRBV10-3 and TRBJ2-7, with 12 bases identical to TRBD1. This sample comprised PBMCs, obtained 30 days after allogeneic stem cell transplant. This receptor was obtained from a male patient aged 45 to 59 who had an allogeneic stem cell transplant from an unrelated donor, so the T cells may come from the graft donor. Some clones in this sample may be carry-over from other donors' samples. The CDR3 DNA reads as TGTGCCATCAGTGAGAACCGGGACAGGGGGCCGCAGTACTTC. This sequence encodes CAISENRDRGPQYF.